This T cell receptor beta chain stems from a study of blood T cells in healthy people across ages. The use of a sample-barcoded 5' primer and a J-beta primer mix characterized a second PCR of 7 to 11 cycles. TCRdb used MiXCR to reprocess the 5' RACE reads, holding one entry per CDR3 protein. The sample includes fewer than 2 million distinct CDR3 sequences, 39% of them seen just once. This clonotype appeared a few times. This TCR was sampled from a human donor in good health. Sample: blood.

CDR3: CASSLHGGWRAFF. Here the CDR3 DNA reads TGTGCCAGCAGCCTCCACGGGGGCTGGCGAGCTTTCTTT. The rearrangement uses TRBV5-6 and TRBJ1-1; D may be TRBD1 (6 bases). CDR3 length equals 13 residues. In germline, CDR1 is SGHDT, CDR2 YYEEEE. V lost 4 bases, J lost 10 bases, and 17 bases lay in between.